These T cell receptor beta chains were read from a single sample in a study of cytomegalovirus exposure and HLA in healthy donors. This table comes from immunoSEQ multiplex PCR, and its TCRdb copy is limited to in-frame clones, with some not included. The sample consists of more than 200,000 clones, roughly nine tenths of them appearing once. The specimen sequenced was PBMCs. Receptors originate from a young man in good health and CMV-seropositive. CDR3s include the opening cysteine and the closing phenylalanine or tryptophan. The order of the fields is CDR3 length, V gene, CDR3 protein.

length: 14; V: TRBV9; CDR3: CASSGRGPYYGYTF
length: 12; V: TRBV5-4; CDR3: CASSNRFGELFF
length: 16; V: TRBV6-1; CDR3: CASSALSGSPNTEAFF
length: 13; V: TRBV2; CDR3: CASSDPLVGGYTF
length: 14; V: TRBV7-6; CDR3: CASSLVDRGNEQFF
length: 14; V: TRBV14; CDR3: CASSPGVGISEQYF
length: 16; V: TRBV2; CDR3: CASSEGWTGLTGELFF
length: 15; V: TRBV4-3; CDR3: CASSQDRTGTGIQYF
length: 15; V: TRBV2; CDR3: CASSETGTMNTEAFF
length: 18; V: TRBV4-1; CDR3: CASSQDPWLGQGVETQYF
length: 13; V: TRBV5-4; CDR3: CASSGGLADEQYF
length: 15; V: TRBV27; CDR3: CASSLIGQMNTEAFF
length: 13; V: TRBV2; CDR3: CASSARTANEQFF
length: 17; V: TRBV7-8; CDR3: CASSLAGDMSGANVLTF
length: 12; V: TRBV6-5; CDR3: CASAGSHGTQYF
length: 16; V: TRBV27; CDR3: CASRQVPTAYSYEQYF
length: 19; V: TRBV23-1; CDR3: CASSQIPSKGKGSLYGYTF
length: 13; V: TRBV7-8; CDR3: CASSNPSSYEQYF
length: 13; V: TRBV7-9; CDR3: CASSSRQSYGYTF
length: 17; V: TRBV11-2; CDR3: CASSLLALAGVLSEQFF
length: 12; V: TRBV28; CDR3: CASSRPLEGQYF
length: 15; V: TRBV5-1; CDR3: CASSGSGTGVYEQYF
length: 11; V: TRBV2; CDR3: CASTGAQTQYF
length: 15; V: TRBV5-1; CDR3: CASRTRSGQGDGYTF
length: 13; V: TRBV30; CDR3: CASSKTQSTEAFF
length: 14; V: TRBV6-5; CDR3: CASRQTGLDYGYTF
length: 14; V: TRBV19; CDR3: CASSIADRGYEQYF
length: 12; V: TRBV29-1; CDR3: CSSFGTEETQYF
length: 14; V: TRBV7-9; CDR3: CASRAGTLNTEAFF
length: 14; V: TRBV2; CDR3: CATVRDREGTEAFF
length: 16; V: TRBV11-2; CDR3: CASSLVVVGGSYEQYF
length: 13; V: TRBV2; CDR3: CASSGPPISEQFF
length: 14; V: TRBV6-6; CDR3: CASSPQGMDQPQHF
length: 14; V: TRBV6-5; CDR3: CATGSYSIYYEQYF
length: 13; V: TRBV6-1; CDR3: CASTRTGETEAFF
length: 14; V: TRBV18; CDR3: CASSPRTDSYEQYF
length: 14; V: TRBV2; CDR3: CASGGRTSTDTQYF
length: 19; V: TRBV5-6; CDR3: CATPPRGCFWQNDKNIQYF
length: 16; V: TRBV5-8; CDR3: CASSLGTSGISDEQYF
length: 20; V: TRBV4-2; CDR3: CASSPSTGVAGGPNTGELFF
length: 11; V: TRBV2; CDR3: CASKVYNEQFF
length: 15; V: TRBV2; CDR3: CASSVQGARLTEAFF
length: 18; V: TRBV2; CDR3: CASSEVGTPGPGKDEQFF
length: 13; V: TRBV27; CDR3: CASSWGGDYEQYF
length: 13; V: TRBV5-6; CDR3: CASSARDSYEQYF
length: 14; V: TRBV7-2; CDR3: CASSLVVEYTEAFF
length: 15; V: TRBV2; CDR3: CASSGGGRRVNIQYF
length: 16; V: TRBV27; CDR3: CASSLSTGESNEKLFF